The rows below give T cell receptor beta chains drawn from one sample of a study of neoadjuvant anti-PD-1 for oral cavity cancer. Here immunoSEQ multiplex PCR was the method, and the copy in TCRdb shows in-frame clones only, minus some. The data contain tens of thousands of clones, about four fifths of them singletons. Sequencing used PBMCs, obtained before nivolumab (anti-PD-1) treatment. The origin of the receptors is a person between 40 and 85 years old with oral cavity squamous cell carcinoma. CDR3s include the opening cysteine and the closing phenylalanine or tryptophan. A D gene is named only where the DNA matches it firmly. Size values are once, few and many counts, or a class for expanded clones, and some rows have none.

d_gene	v_gene	j_gene	abundance	CDR3aa	CDR3nt
-	TRBV20-1	TRBJ2-7	-	CSASLVGQYF	TGCAGTGCTAGTCTCGTAGGGCAGTACTTC
TRBD1	TRBV6-5	TRBJ1-2	-	CASSLRQGGHYGYTF	TGTGCCAGCAGCCTCCGACAGGGAGGCCACTATGGCTACACCTTC
-	TRBV30	TRBJ1-3	once	CAWGLSGNTIYF	TGTGCCTGGGGTCTCTCTGGAAACACCATATATTTT
-	TRBV28	TRBJ1-2	-	CASSPSTGVNYGYTF	TGTGCCAGCAGCCCCTCAACGGGGGTCAACTATGGCTACACCTTC
-	TRBV6-1	TRBJ1-2	once	CASRPNTDGYTF	TGTGCCAGCAGGCCCAACACTGATGGCTACACCTTC
-	TRBV9	TRBJ1-1	-	CASSPDLVNTEAFF	TGTGCCAGCAGCCCAGACTTGGTAAACACTGAAGCTTTCTTT
-	TRBV5-8	TRBJ2-2	-	CASSFTGTNTGELFF	TGTGCCAGCAGCTTCACAGGGACGAACACCGGGGAGCTGTTTTTT
-	TRBV6-6	TRBJ2-7	-	CASSYYDEQYF	TGTGCCAGCAGTTACTACGACGAGCAGTACTTC
-	TRBV5-1	TRBJ1-1	-	CASSPVVSRNTEAFF	TGCGCCAGCAGCCCCGTTGTCAGTCGGAACACTGAAGCTTTCTTT
TRBD1	TRBV6-5	TRBJ1-5	-	CASRPDRAGNQPQHF	TGTGCCAGCAGACCTGACAGGGCGGGCAATCAGCCCCAGCATTTT
-	TRBV6-4	TRBJ2-1	once	CASRGQGNSSGRTYNEQFF	TGTGCCAGCAGGGGACAGGGGAACTCTAGCGGGAGAACCTACAATGAGCAGTTCTTC
-	TRBV5-1	TRBJ2-3	-	CASSEGTAISTDTQYF	TGCGCCAGCAGCGAAGGGACGGCCATTAGCACAGATACGCAGTATTTT
TRBD1	TRBV5-1	TRBJ1-2	-	CASSRTGGDYGYTF	TGCGCCAGCAGCAGGACAGGGGGCGACTATGGCTACACCTTC
TRBD1	TRBV30	TRBJ1-2	-	CAWSYTGGAAGYTF	TGTGCCTGGAGCTACACAGGGGGCGCGGCCGGCTACACCTTC
-	TRBV11-2	TRBJ1-1	-	CASSLVANSNTEAFF	TGTGCCAGCAGCTTAGTGGCAAATTCGAACACTGAAGCTTTCTTT
-	TRBV13	TRBJ2-1	-	CASSLRDRNEQFF	TGTGCCAGCAGCTTGAGAGATCGCAATGAGCAGTTCTTC
TRBD2	TRBV6-5	TRBJ2-3	-	CASSWGTSGRSDTQYF	TGTGCCAGCAGTTGGGGGACTAGCGGGAGGTCAGATACGCAGTATTTT
-	TRBV20-1	TRBJ1-2	-	CSSDRNYGYTF	TGCAGTTCCGACAGGAACTATGGCTACACCTTC
-	TRBV11-2	TRBJ2-1	-	CASSLTAYNEQFF	TGTGCCAGCAGCTTGACAGCATACAATGAGCAGTTCTTC
TRBD2	TRBV4-1	TRBJ2-5	-	CASSQVDRVSSGRAETQYF	TGCGCCAGCAGCCAAGTGGACAGGGTGTCTAGCGGGAGGGCGGAGACCCAGTACTTC
TRBD2	TRBV6-6	TRBJ2-7	-	CASSSEAGVYEQYF	TGTGCCAGCAGTTCGGAAGCGGGAGTTTACGAGCAGTACTTC
TRBD1	TRBV2	TRBJ2-5	-	CASSEQGALETQYF	TGTGCCAGCAGCGAGCAGGGGGCTTTGGAGACCCAGTACTTC
-	TRBV6-5	TRBJ1-6	-	CASSPPMGNNSPLHF	TGTGCCAGCAGTCCGCCTATGGGCAATAATTCACCCCTCCACTTT
TRBD1	TRBV2	TRBJ2-7	few	CASSLGQLSYEQYF	TGTGCCAGCAGTCTGGGACAGCTCTCCTACGAGCAGTACTTC
-	TRBV4-2	TRBJ2-6	few	CASSSRGGANVLTF	TGTGCCAGCAGCTCTCGAGGTGGGGCCAACGTCCTGACTTTC
TRBD2	TRBV5-1	TRBJ2-2	-	CASLRTPTSGGTGELFF	TGCGCCAGCCTGCGAACCCCGACTAGCGGGGGGACCGGGGAGCTGTTTTTT
-	TRBV11-2	TRBJ2-3	-	CASSLAARSRISDTQYF	TGTGCCAGCAGCTTAGCGGCCCGGAGTCGGATCTCAGATACGCAGTATTTT
-	TRBV11-1	TRBJ2-1	-	CASSSAEGLKNEQFF	TGTGCCAGCAGCTCCGCCGAGGGCCTTAAGAATGAGCAGTTCTTC
-	TRBV30	TRBJ2-3	-	CAWQEGDTQYF	TGTGCCTGGCAGGAGGGAGATACGCAGTATTTT
-	TRBV25-1	TRBJ1-3	once	CASSELGGVSGNTIYF	TGTGCCAGCAGTGAATTAGGGGGGGTTTCTGGAAACACCATATATTTT
-	TRBV5-1	TRBJ2-2	once	CASSLVGRNTGELFF	TGCGCCAGCAGCTTGGTGGGCCGGAACACCGGGGAGCTGTTTTTT
-	TRBV5-4	TRBJ1-2	-	CASSPTELYGYTF	TGTGCCAGCAGCCCCACAGAGCTCTATGGCTACACCTTC
-	TRBV6-5	TRBJ2-3	-	CASKAETDTQYF	TGTGCCAGCAAAGCGGAGACAGATACGCAGTATTTT
-	TRBV5-4	TRBJ1-1	-	CASSDLGPINTEAFF	TGTGCCAGCAGCGACCTCGGACCTATCAACACTGAAGCTTTCTTT
-	TRBV2	TRBJ1-1	-	CASGRAMNTEAFF	TGTGCCAGCGGGCGCGCAATGAACACTGAAGCTTTCTTT
-	TRBV2	TRBJ2-4	-	CASSEASPQDIQYF	TGTGCCAGCAGTGAGGCCAGCCCGCAGGACATTCAGTACTTC
-	TRBV7-8	TRBJ1-5	-	CASSLAGAIDNQPQHF	TGTGCCAGCAGCTTAGCGGGGGCAATCGACAATCAGCCCCAGCATTTT
-	TRBV2	TRBJ1-5	once	CASDRRGGRNQPQHF	TGTGCCAGCGATCGTCGAGGGGGGCGGAACCAGCCCCAGCATTTT
TRBD2	TRBV15	TRBJ2-4	many	CATSRDRLAGEVKNIQYF	TGTGCCACCAGCAGAGATAGACTAGCGGGAGAGGTCAAAAACATTCAGTACTTC
TRBD1	TRBV30	TRBJ1-5	-	CALTPGQGLSQPQHF	TGTGCCTTAACTCCGGGACAGGGGTTAAGTCAGCCCCAGCATTTT
-	TRBV7-8	TRBJ1-5	-	CASSLDLGPLWEPQHF	TGTGCCAGCAGCTTAGATCTCGGCCCCCTCTGGGAGCCCCAGCATTTT
-	TRBV7-7	TRBJ2-3	-	CASSLAITGRAESTDTQYF	TGTGCTAGCAGCTTGGCCATCACCGGCCGGGCGGAGAGCACAGATACGCAGTATTTT
TRBD1	TRBV2	TRBJ2-5	-	CASTNTGVGAQETQYF	TGTGCCAGCACCAATACAGGGGTGGGTGCCCAAGAGACCCAGTACTTC
-	TRBV9	TRBJ2-2	-	CASTVGAGNTGELFF	TGTGCCAGCACTGTCGGGGCAGGGAACACCGGGGAGCTGTTTTTT
TRBD2	TRBV25-1	TRBJ2-5	-	CASSRGLAGVETQYF	TGTGCCAGCAGTAGAGGGCTAGCGGGAGTTGAGACCCAGTACTTC
-	TRBV9	TRBJ2-7	-	CASSVGPAGSYEQYF	TGTGCCAGCAGCGTAGGGCCAGCTGGCTCCTACGAGCAGTACTTC
-	TRBV6-1	TRBJ2-7	few	CASSERLQYF	TGTGCCAGCAGTGAAAGGCTTCAGTACTTC
-	TRBV19	TRBJ1-1	-	CASKGNEGSTEAFF	TGTGCCAGTAAGGGAAATGAGGGCTCCACTGAAGCTTTCTTT
TRBD1	TRBV27	TRBJ2-7	-	CASRTGSVSYEQYF	TGTGCCAGCAGGACAGGGAGTGTATCCTACGAGCAGTACTTC
-	TRBV6-1	TRBJ1-1	once	CASLVQKLNTEAFF	TGTGCCAGCCTTGTCCAGAAACTGAACACTGAAGCTTTCTTT
-	TRBV2	TRBJ2-6	-	CASSESGANVLTF	TGTGCCAGCAGTGAGTCCGGGGCCAACGTCCTGACTTTC
TRBD1	TRBV5-1	TRBJ2-2	-	CASSVGQERTGELFF	TGCGCCAGCAGCGTGGGACAGGAGCGGACCGGGGAGCTGTTTTTT
TRBD1	TRBV27	TRBJ2-7	-	CASRPSRDRVPYEQYF	TGTGCCAGCAGACCTTCCCGGGACAGGGTACCCTACGAGCAGTACTTC
-	TRBV6-5	TRBJ1-1	-	CASSLRDPGTTEAFF	TGTGCCAGCAGTCTCCGGGATCCGGGGACCACTGAAGCTTTCTTT